This TCR beta chain comes out of a study of cytomegalovirus exposure and HLA in healthy donors. Study outcomes and limitations: Researchers reportedly found TCR beta sequences accurately predicted most subjects' HLA-A and HLA-B alleles. The study assumed roughly uniform donor sequencing depth for presence/absence analyses. According to a later analysis, donors in an Asian-associated ancestry cluster reportedly had fewer N-insertions than the roughly 630-donor mean.

Germline V gene sequence: CDR1 LGHNT, CDR2 FRNRAP. The CDR3 is 18 residues long. Unmatched junction bases numbered 17, after V lost 4 bases and J lost 5 bases. The donors, nominally healthy at sampling, likely had unrecorded immune exposures. This PCR relied on a set of 60 Vbeta primers and 13 Jbeta primers. Using immunoSEQ multiplex PCR, the repertoire was profiled, and TCRdb retains in-frame clones only, with some absent. The sample has 100,000 or so clones; 79% are singletons. Details on this clone: As yet, its antigen is unknown.

The clonotype was recovered from a woman aged 35 to 49 in good health and CMV-seronegative. The chain is built from TRBV12-5 and TRBJ1-1; 9 positions agree with TRBD1. Material for sequencing was PBMCs. CDR3 region: CASGSLQGAQSRGTEAFF. The CDR3 DNA reads TGTGCTAGTGGTTCCCTACAGGGGGCTCAGAGTAGGGGTACTGAAGCTTTCTTT.